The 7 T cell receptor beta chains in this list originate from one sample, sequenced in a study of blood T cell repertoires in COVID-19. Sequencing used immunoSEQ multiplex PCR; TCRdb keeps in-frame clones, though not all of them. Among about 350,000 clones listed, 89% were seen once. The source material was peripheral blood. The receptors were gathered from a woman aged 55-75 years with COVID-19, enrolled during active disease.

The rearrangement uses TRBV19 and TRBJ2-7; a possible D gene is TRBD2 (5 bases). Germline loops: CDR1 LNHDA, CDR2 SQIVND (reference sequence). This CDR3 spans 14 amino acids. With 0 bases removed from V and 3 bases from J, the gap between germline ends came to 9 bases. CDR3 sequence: CASSIDGRVYEQYF. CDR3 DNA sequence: TGTGCCAGTAGTATAGATGGGAGAGTCTACGAGCAGTACTTC.

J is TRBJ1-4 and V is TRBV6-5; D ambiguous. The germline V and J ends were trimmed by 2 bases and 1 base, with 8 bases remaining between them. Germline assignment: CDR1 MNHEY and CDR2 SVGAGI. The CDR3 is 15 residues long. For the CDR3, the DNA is TGTGCCAGCAGTTACGCTCCAGGAACTAATGAAAAACTGTTTTTT. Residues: CASSYAPGTNEKLFF.

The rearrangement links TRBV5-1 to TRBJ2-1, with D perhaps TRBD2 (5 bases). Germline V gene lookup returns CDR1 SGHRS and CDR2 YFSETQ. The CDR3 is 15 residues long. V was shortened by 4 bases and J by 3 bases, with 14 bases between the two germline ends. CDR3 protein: CASSLSLGSYNEQFF. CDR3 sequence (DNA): TGCGCCAGCAGCCTGAGTTTGGGGAGCTACAATGAGCAGTTCTTC.

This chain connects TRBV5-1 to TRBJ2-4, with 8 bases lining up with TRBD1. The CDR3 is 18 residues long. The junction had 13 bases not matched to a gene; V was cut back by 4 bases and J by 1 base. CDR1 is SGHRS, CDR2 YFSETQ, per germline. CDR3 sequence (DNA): TGCGCCAGCAGCCATACTACTCAGGGGGCGTGGGCCAAAAACATTCAGTACTTC. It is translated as CASSHTTQGAWAKNIQYF.

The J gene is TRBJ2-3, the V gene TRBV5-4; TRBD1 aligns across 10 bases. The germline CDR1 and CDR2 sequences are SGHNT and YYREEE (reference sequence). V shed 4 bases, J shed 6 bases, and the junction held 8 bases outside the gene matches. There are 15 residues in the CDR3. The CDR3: CASSKDRGLADTQYF. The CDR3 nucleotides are TGTGCCAGCAGCAAAGACAGGGGGCTTGCGGATACGCAGTATTTT.

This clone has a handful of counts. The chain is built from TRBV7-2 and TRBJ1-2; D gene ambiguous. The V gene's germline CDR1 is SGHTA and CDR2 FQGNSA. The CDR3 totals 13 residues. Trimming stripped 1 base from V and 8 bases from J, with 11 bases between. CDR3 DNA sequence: TGTGCCAGCAGCTTAGGAGGCTCCTTGGGCTACACCTTC. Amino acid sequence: CASSLGGSLGYTF.

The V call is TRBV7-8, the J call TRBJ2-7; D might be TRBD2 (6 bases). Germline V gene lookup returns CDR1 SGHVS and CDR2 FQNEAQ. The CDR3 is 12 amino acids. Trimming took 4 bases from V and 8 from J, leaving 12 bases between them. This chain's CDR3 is CASSWAGGKQYF. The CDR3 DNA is TGTGCCAGCAGCTGGGCCGGAGGGAAGCAGTACTTC.